Listed here are 2 T cell receptor beta chains from one sample, sequenced in a study of Tregs in tolerant kidney transplant recipients. Assay used: immunoSEQ multiplex PCR; TCRdb lists only in-frame clones, some missing. Counted here are fewer than 100,000 clones, under 95% occurring once; the ten biggest clones make up 0.46%. Material: CD4+ T cells from blood, obtained before the transplant. The receptors stem from a human donor who received a combined kidney and bone marrow transplant.

The chain links TRBV5-6 to TRBJ1-2; maybe TRBD1 (6 bases). CDR3 size: 12 residues. CDR1 and CDR2 from the germline V gene are SGHDT and YYEEEE. The V end was cut by 5 bases, the J end by 8 bases, with 13 bases between. CDR3 protein: CASRPRQDGYTF. CDR3 coding DNA: TGTGCCAGCAGACCGCGACAGGACGGCTACACCTTC.

The chain carries TRBV19 and TRBJ1-5; D possibly corresponds to TRBD1 (5 bases). CDR3 length: 14 amino acids. Trimming cost V 9 bases and J 4 bases, with 16 bases left between them. Germline lookup yields CDR1 LNHDA and CDR2 SQIVND (reference sequence). DNA for the CDR3: TGTGCCAGCCTGTTGGTGGCAGGGAATCAGCCCCAGCATTTT. Its protein is CASLLVAGNQPQHF.